Following are 4 T cell receptor beta chains from one sample sequenced in a study of shared clonotypes between healthy human individuals (dated by TCRdb to the early 2020s). The method was the immunoSEQ multiplex PCR assay. Entries here come from immuneACCESS through TCRdb and include only in-frame sequences with V and J called. Some clones fail to appear in such tables; in the studies checked, an unresolved V gene covers under half of the shortfall, and the cause of the remainder is unknown. This sample holds more than 2,000,000 clones; approximately 93% were observed only once. About 0.39% of the sample belongs to the ten largest clones. Sequencing was performed on naive CD4+ T cells from PBMCs. The cell subset or site label, as the study defines it: CD45RA+ positively selected. These receptors were collected from a young man in good health. Some clones in this sample may be carry-over from other donors' samples.

The chain is built from TRBV18 and TRBJ2-2, with 9 bases lining up with TRBD2. CDR1 and CDR2 from the germline V gene are KGHSH and LQKENI. V was clipped by 3 bases and J by 7 bases; unmatched bases: 9. This CDR3 contains 16 residues. The CDR3 is CASSPPGLASDGELFF. DNA of the CDR3: TGTGCCAGCTCACCTCCGGGACTAGCAAGCGACGGGGAGCTGTTTTTT.

This chain connects TRBV28 to TRBJ2-1; 13 nucleotides line up with TRBD2. CDR1 and CDR2 (germline): MDHEN, SYDVKM. V gave up 5 bases and J gave up 5 bases; unmatched junction bases: 18. The CDR3 sequence is 20 residues long. For the CDR3, the DNA is TGTGCCAGCAGTCCCCTGACAGGGAAAGGACTAGCGGGGGCGCACAATGAGCAGTTCTTC. Amino acid sequence: CASSPLTGKGLAGAHNEQFF. Combining the CDR3 with reference TRBV28 and TRBJ2-1 gives the whole variable domain DVKVTQSSRYLVKRTGEKVFLECVQDMDHENMFWYRQDPGLGLRLIYFSYDVKMKEKGDIPEGYSVSREKKERFSLILESASTNQTSMYLCASSPLTGKGLAGAHNEQFFGPGTRLTVL.

The chain couples TRBV30 to TRBJ1-4, with TRBD1 as a possible D gene (6 bases). The germline V and J ends were trimmed by 2 bases and 8 bases, with 15 bases remaining between them. Germline CDR1 GTSNPN, CDR2 SVGIG (reference sequence). The length of the CDR3 is 14 residues. The CDR3: CAWSPGGGGEKLFF. For the CDR3, the DNA is TGTGCCTGGAGTCCCGGGGGCGGAGGCGAAAAACTGTTTTTT.

The chain carries TRBV5-6 and TRBJ2-7; D not certain. Germline V gene sequence: CDR1 SGHDT, CDR2 YYEEEE. This CDR3 spans 11 amino acids. Trimming left V 3 bases short and J 3 bases short, with 4 bases between. CDR3 residues: CASSSNYEQYF. Written as DNA, the CDR3 is TGTGCCAGCAGCTCGAACTACGAGCAGTACTTC.